This entry is about one T cell receptor beta chain. This record belongs to a study of control samples from healthy donors and cancer patients. TCRdb keeps only in-frame clones here, not all; method: immunoSEQ multiplex PCR. The profile covers some 150,000 clones, with 91% appearing a single time and approximately 7% taken by the ten largest. CDR1 is LNHDA and CDR2 is SQIVND in the germline V gene (reference sequence). The CDR3 contains 14 residues. Trimming cost V 5 bases and J 5 bases; bases outside gene matches: 8. The sequencing input was blood. The V and J genes are TRBV19 and TRBJ2-7, with 8 bases that match TRBD1. The source of this sequence is a young man in good health. The CDR3 loop reads CASSRGQGRNEQYF. For the CDR3, the DNA is TGTGCCAGTAGTCGAGGACAGGGACGTAACGAGCAGTACTTC.